The present TCR beta chain was sequenced within a study of chemoradiotherapy in HPV16-positive cancers. Study-wide context: Functional T-cell assays on a couple of HPV16-positive patients' cells defined candidate HPV-specific clones and common TCR motifs.

Whole-study results and caveats: Candidate HPV-specific clones and E7-related TCR motifs grew in tumor during treatment. For HPV16-positive patients, expanding HPV-responsive T cells associated with longer recurrence-free survival.

Worth noting for this clone: The antigen remains unidentified.

The V segment lost 4 bases and the J segment 5 bases; nucleotides outside the gene matches: 5. The CDR3 totals 14 residues. Germline assignment: CDR1 WSHSY and CDR2 SAAADI. The assay was immunoSEQ multiplex PCR, and TCRdb's table has in-frame clones only and misses some. The sample gives 8,500 to 9,000 clones, around 70% of which show up once; about 10% is in the top ten. The rearrangement joins TRBV10-2 to TRBJ2-5; TRBD2 agrees at 9 bases. This TCR was recovered from a human donor with HPV-associated anogenital cancer. This sample was gathered from a patient who underwent chemoradiotherapy. CDR3 sequence: CASSVGSGGETQYF. DNA of the CDR3: TGCGCCAGCAGTGTAGGTAGCGGGGGTGAGACCCAGTACTTC.